This TCR beta chain was found in a study of blood T cells in healthy people across ages. Donor samples were obtained from healthy Caucasian individuals from Russia, aged about 6 to 95. V was clipped by 7 bases and J by 1 base; unmatched bases: 8. The length of the CDR3 is 14 residues. The germline CDR1 and CDR2 sequences are SQVTM and ANQGSEA. A second roughly 7 to 11 cycle PCR used barcoded and J-beta primers. Carrying 12 random nucleotides, a template-switch adaptor labeled each individual cDNA molecule. TCRdb reanalysed the 5' RACE reads using MiXCR and keeps one entry per CDR3 protein. The sample lists around 1,500,000 distinct CDR3 sequences, about 43% occurring once. Details on this clonotype: Its antigen remains unknown.

General study points: Strong correlation linked observed beta diversity and percent naive T cells. Donors of long life had a larger count of naive CD4+ cells and greater diversity than aged donors.

This receptor was identified in a young woman in good health. The chain combines TRBV29-1 with TRBJ2-7; 9 nucleotides align to TRBD1. Sequencing used blood. The CDR3: CSASGTGSSYEQYF. DNA of the CDR3: TGCAGCGCATCCGGGACAGGGAGTTCCTACGAGCAGTACTTC.